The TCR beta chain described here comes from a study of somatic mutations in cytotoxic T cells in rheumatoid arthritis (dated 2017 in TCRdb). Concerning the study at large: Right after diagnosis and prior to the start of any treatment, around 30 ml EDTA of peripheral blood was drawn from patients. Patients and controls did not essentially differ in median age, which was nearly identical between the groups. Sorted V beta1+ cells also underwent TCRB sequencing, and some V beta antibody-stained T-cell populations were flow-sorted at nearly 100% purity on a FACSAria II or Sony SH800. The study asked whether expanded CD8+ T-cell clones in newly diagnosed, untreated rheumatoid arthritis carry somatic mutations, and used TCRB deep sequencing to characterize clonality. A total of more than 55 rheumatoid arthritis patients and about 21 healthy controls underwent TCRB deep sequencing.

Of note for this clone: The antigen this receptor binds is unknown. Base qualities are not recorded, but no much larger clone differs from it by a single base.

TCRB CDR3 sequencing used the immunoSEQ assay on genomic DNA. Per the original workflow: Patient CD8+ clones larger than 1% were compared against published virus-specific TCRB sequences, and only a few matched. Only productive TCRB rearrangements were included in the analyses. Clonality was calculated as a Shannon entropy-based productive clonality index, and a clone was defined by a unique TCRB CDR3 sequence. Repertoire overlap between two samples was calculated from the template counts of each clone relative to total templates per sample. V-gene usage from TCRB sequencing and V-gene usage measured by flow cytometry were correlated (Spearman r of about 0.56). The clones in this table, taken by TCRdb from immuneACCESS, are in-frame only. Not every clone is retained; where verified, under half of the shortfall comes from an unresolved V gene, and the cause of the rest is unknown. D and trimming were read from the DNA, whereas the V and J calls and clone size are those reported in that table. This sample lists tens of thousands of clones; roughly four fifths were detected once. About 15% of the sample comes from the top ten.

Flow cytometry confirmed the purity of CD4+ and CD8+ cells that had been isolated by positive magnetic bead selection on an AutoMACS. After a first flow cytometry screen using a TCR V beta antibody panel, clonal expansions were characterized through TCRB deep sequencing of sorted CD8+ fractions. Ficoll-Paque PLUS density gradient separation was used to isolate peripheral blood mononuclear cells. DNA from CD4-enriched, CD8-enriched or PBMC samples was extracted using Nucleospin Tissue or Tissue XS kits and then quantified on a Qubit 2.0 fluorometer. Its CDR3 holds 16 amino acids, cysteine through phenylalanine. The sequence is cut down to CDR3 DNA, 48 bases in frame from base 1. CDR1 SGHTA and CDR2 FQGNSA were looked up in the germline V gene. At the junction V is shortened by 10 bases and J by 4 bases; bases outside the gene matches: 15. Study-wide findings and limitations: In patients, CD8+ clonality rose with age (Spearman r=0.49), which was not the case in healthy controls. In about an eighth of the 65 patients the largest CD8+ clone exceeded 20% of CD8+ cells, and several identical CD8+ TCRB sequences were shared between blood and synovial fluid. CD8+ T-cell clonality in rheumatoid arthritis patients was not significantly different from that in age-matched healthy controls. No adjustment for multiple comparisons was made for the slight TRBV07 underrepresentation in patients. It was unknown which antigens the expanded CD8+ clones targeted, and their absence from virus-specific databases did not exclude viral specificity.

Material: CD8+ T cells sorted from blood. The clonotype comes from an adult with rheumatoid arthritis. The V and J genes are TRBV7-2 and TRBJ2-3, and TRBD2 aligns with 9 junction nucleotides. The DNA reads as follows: TGTGCCACCATACCCGATAGCGGGAGTTGGGCAGATACGCAGTATTTT. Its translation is CATIPDSGSWADTQYF.